The entry below gives a single T cell receptor (beta chain) sequence along with its context. Antigen: not known. TCRdb analysed the RT-PCR reads with MiXCR anew, one entry per CDR3 protein. The sample holds under 500,000 distinct CDR3 sequences; roughly 11% are singletons and the top ten take 10% to 15%. This entry comes from a study of response to subunit inactivated influenza vaccine. Study results and limitations: Every seasonal influenza vaccination brings in few new T cells, the authors suggested.

Germline V CDR1 and CDR2: MGHDK, SYGVNS. This CDR3 has 11 residues. V was cut by 8 bases and J by 1 base, with 5 bases left in between. Sequences were derived from PBMCs from blood, sampled roughly 6 weeks after vaccination. The receptor comes from a man aged 45-60 years who received an inactivated influenza vaccine. J is TRBJ1-1 and V is TRBV25-1; D is unclear. The CDR3 here is CASGTNTEAFF. CDR3 in DNA: TGTGCCAGCGGCACGAACACTGAAGCTTTCTTT.